The 18 T cell receptor beta chains listed next were all sequenced from one sample in a study of cytomegalovirus exposure and HLA in healthy donors. The data were produced by immunoSEQ multiplex PCR, yet TCRdb's version contains in-frame clones alone and is incomplete. The sample yields 150,000 to 180,000 clones, roughly 86% seen once. Sequenced sample: PBMCs. Receptors originate from a human donor in good health.

The chain links TRBV7-2 to TRBJ1-1; TRBD1 might be the D (6 bases). Germline values: CDR1 SGHTA, CDR2 FQGNSA. The germline V and J ends were trimmed by 1 base and 0 bases, with 12 bases remaining between them. The CDR3 is made up of 16 amino acids. In DNA form, the CDR3 reads TGTGCCAGCAGCTTAGGCATCCAGGGGCTGAACACTGAAGCTTTCTTT. It specifies CASSLGIQGLNTEAFF.

The chain combines TRBV5-1 with TRBJ2-7; TRBD2 agrees at 7 bases. This CDR3 contains 16 residues. Germline assignment: CDR1 SGHRS and CDR2 YFSETQ. V shed 0 bases and J 7 bases; nucleotides not matched to a gene: 13. CDR3 DNA sequence: TGCGCCAGCAGCTTGGGATCGGCTAGCGGAACGGAGGAGCAGTACTTC. This translates into CASSLGSASGTEEQYF.

V and J are TRBV7-2 and TRBJ2-7, with 7 bases aligning to TRBD1. Germline CDR1 is SGHTA and CDR2 is FQGNSA. The length of the CDR3 is 15 residues. Trimming cost V 2 bases and J 8 bases; bases outside gene matches: 12. DNA of the CDR3: TGTGCCAGCAGCTTAATCGTAGAAGGGGGCCTTAAGCAGTACTTC. Its translation: CASSLIVEGGLKQYF.

This clone has only one observation. This chain joins TRBV4-1 and TRBJ1-5; 9 bases map to TRBD1. Germline V lookup: CDR1 MGHRA, CDR2 YSYEKL. Losses at the gene ends were 6 bases for V and 3 bases for J; bases not matched to a gene: 6. There are 15 residues in the CDR3. The CDR3, as DNA: TGCGCCAGCAGACTACGGGACAGGGCCAATCAGCCCCAGCATTTT. This encodes CASRLRDRANQPQHF.

The rearrangement links TRBV5-4 to TRBJ2-1; D not certain. V dropped 2 bases and J dropped 8 bases, with 17 bases sitting between them. This CDR3 is built from 15 residues. Germline lookup yields CDR1 SGHNT and CDR2 YYREEE (reference sequence). The CDR3 sequence: CASSFGYPGKDEQFF. The CDR3 nucleotides are TGTGCCAGCAGCTTCGGGTACCCCGGTAAGGATGAGCAGTTCTTC.

The chain recombines TRBV9 with TRBJ2-3; TRBD2 matches at 12 bases. This CDR3 has 16 residues. Germline CDR1 is SGDLS and CDR2 is YYNGEE. Unmatched junction bases numbered 5, after V lost 2 bases and J lost 4 bases. The CDR3 protein is CASSVTTSGSPDTQYF. CDR3 DNA: TGTGCCAGCAGCGTTACGACTAGCGGGAGCCCAGATACGCAGTATTTT.

This rearrangement joins TRBV7-9 to TRBJ2-2; D might be TRBD2 (7 bases). Trimming removed 3 bases at V and 8 bases at J, with 13 bases between. The germline CDR1 and CDR2 sequences are SEHNR and FQNEAQ (reference sequence). The CDR3 extends over 14 amino acids. The CDR3 DNA is TGTGCCAGCAGCTTCGCGGGGGCTTCAGGGGAGCTGTTTTTT. Amino acid sequence: CASSFAGASGELFF. Full variable domain (missing parts from reference TRBV7-9 and TRBJ2-2): DTGVSQNPRHKITKRGQNVTFRCDPISEHNRLYWYRQTLGQGPEFLTYFQNEAQLEKSRLLSDRFSAERPKGSFSTLEIQRTEQGDSAMYLCASSFAGASGELFFGEGSRLTVL.

The J gene is TRBJ2-1, the V gene TRBV5-5; possibly TRBD2 for D (6 bases). The CDR3 is 13 amino acids. Germline values: CDR1 SGHKS, CDR2 YYEKEE (reference sequence). Trimming removed 4 bases at V and 5 bases at J, with 10 bases between. The CDR3 coding sequence is TGTGCCAGCAGCCGGGACTTAAACAATGAGCAGTTCTTC. Encoded protein: CASSRDLNNEQFF.

J is TRBJ2-2 and V is TRBV5-1, with D maybe TRBD2 (5 bases). With 0 bases removed from V and 4 bases from J, the gap between germline ends came to 10 bases. The CDR3 is 15 residues long. The germline gives CDR1 SGHRS, CDR2 YFSETQ. The CDR3 DNA follows: TGCGCCAGCAGCTTGGAACTAGTTCCCACCGGGGAGCTGTTTTTT. Translation: CASSLELVPTGELFF.

V gene TRBV2 combines with J gene TRBJ2-7; 7 bases align to TRBD1. Germline V CDR1 and CDR2: SNHLY, FYNNEI. After removal of 5 bases from V and 0 bases from J, the junction contained 4 bases not matched to a gene. CDR3 length: 14 amino acids. The CDR3 DNA reads TGTGCCAGCAGTTGGGACAGCAGCTCCTACGAGCAGTACTTC. Translated: CASSWDSSSYEQYF.

The V and J genes are TRBV7-2 and TRBJ1-1, with 11 positions matching TRBD1. CDR3 length: 13 residues. Germline trimming cut 3 bases from V and 8 bases from J; bases unmatched to any gene: 2. Germline CDR1 SGHTA, CDR2 FQGNSA. This CDR3 is CASSLDRGREAFF. CDR3 in DNA: TGTGCCAGCAGCTTGGACAGGGGGCGGGAAGCTTTCTTT.

V gene TRBV7-2 combines with J gene TRBJ1-6; D not resolved. Germline loops: CDR1 SGHTA, CDR2 FQGNSA. This CDR3 is built from 14 residues. Trimming left V 2 bases short and J 7 bases short, with 9 bases between. The CDR3 DNA is TGTGCCAGCAGCTTACAGCAGCGAAATTCACCCCTCCACTTT. Translating it yields CASSLQQRNSPLHF.

The chain has TRBV5-4 and TRBJ1-1, with D perhaps matching TRBD1 (5 bases). The CDR3 has 13 residues. Germline lookup yields CDR1 SGHNT and CDR2 YYREEE (reference sequence). V lost 4 bases to trimming and J lost 4 bases, with 11 bases between them. The CDR3 spells CASSQGRGTEAFF. DNA of the CDR3: TGTGCCAGCAGCCAGGGTAGAGGCACTGAAGCTTTCTTT.

The V gene is TRBV28, the J gene TRBJ2-7, with 7 bases fitting TRBD1. Germline CDR1 and CDR2: MDHEN and SYDVKM. The CDR3 loop spans 15 amino acids. V lost 5 bases to trimming and J lost 2 bases; unmatched junction nucleotides: 9. The DNA of the CDR3 is TGTGCCAGCAGTGTCTGGGGACAGCAAACCTACGAGCAGTACTTC. Translating it yields CASSVWGQQTYEQYF.

The genes are TRBV4-1 and TRBJ1-5; D gene uncertain. Trimming removed 0 bases at V and 9 bases at J, with 6 bases between. In germline, CDR1 is MGHRA, CDR2 YSYEKL. This CDR3 is built from 12 residues. Here the CDR3 reads CASSQDTGPQHF. The CDR3 DNA reads as TGCGCCAGCAGCCAAGATACGGGGCCCCAGCATTTT.

The chain combines TRBV6-5 with TRBJ1-2; D perhaps matches TRBD1 (6 bases). CDR1 is MNHEY, CDR2 SVGAGI, per germline. V was clipped by 6 bases and J by 5 bases, with 13 bases between them. The CDR3 loop spans 13 amino acids. CDR3 coding DNA: TGTGCCAGCAGCCACGGACAGAAGTATGGCTACACCTTC. The encoded protein is CASSHGQKYGYTF.

The genes are TRBV5-6 and TRBJ2-7, with 7 bases identical to TRBD1. Germline V gene lookup returns CDR1 SGHDT and CDR2 YYEEEE. The CDR3 totals 15 residues. V lost 0 bases to trimming and J lost 3 bases; unmatched junction nucleotides: 6. As DNA, the CDR3 is TGTGCCAGCAGCTTGGATCGACAGGGATACTACGAGCAGTACTTC. Protein product: CASSLDRQGYYEQYF.

This chain uses TRBV2 with TRBJ1-4; 7 bases agree with TRBD1. Germline V gene lookup returns CDR1 SNHLY and CDR2 FYNNEI. J lost 8 bases, V lost 3 bases, and 6 bases had no gene match. The CDR3 covers 14 residues. The CDR3: CASSDSDRVEKLFF. CDR3 DNA sequence: TGTGCCAGCAGTGACAGCGACAGGGTGGAAAAACTGTTTTTT.